The 27 T cell receptor beta chains below all came from one sample that was sequenced in a study of CD8 T cells in ankylosing spondylitis. TCRdb called the 5' RACE reads again in MiXCR, with one record for every CDR3 protein. The repertoire holds around 150,000 distinct CDR3 sequences, with under 45% as singletons. The sequenced material came from synovial fluid, either unsorted or a sorted T cell fraction (not recorded which). These receptors all come from a male donor with ankylosing spondylitis.

The V call is TRBV15, the J call TRBJ2-1, with a possible D match to TRBD2 (5 bases). V was shortened by 1 base and J by 4 bases, with 14 bases between the two germline ends. Germline V CDR1 and CDR2: LNHNV, YYDKDF (reference sequence). The CDR3 has 16 amino acids. This CDR3 is CATSRVGSGSYNEQFF. The CDR3 coding sequence is TGTGCCACCAGCAGAGTTGGATCGGGATCGTACAATGAGCAGTTCTTC.

There are a few counts of this clonotype. The DNA for the CDR3 is TGTGCCAGCAGTCCCTGGGACACGTGGGGCAATGAGCAGTTCTTC. It encodes CASSPWDTWGNEQFF. The chain recombines TRBV27 with TRBJ2-1; D might be TRBD1 (6 bases). Germline V gene lookup returns CDR1 MNHEY and CDR2 SMNVEV (reference sequence). The germline V and J ends were trimmed by 5 bases and 6 bases, with 17 bases remaining between them. CDR3 length: 15 residues.

The chain employs TRBV6-4 and TRBJ2-1, with TRBD2 identical over 10 bases. Germline values: CDR1 MRHNA, CDR2 SNTAGT. This CDR3 comprises 14 residues. Trimming cost V 4 bases and J 8 bases; bases outside gene matches: 5. The CDR3 spells CASSGASGSDEQFF. The DNA for the CDR3 is TGTGCCAGCAGTGGGGCTAGCGGGAGTGATGAGCAGTTCTTC.

The rearrangement links TRBV24-1 to TRBJ2-1; 9 bases map to TRBD2. The length of the CDR3 is 16 residues. V was clipped by 7 bases and J by 12 bases; unmatched bases: 18. From germline, CDR1 is KGHDR and CDR2 SFDVKD. CDR3 region: CATSGGLADPPHTQFF. CDR3 in DNA: TGTGCCACCAGCGGGGGACTAGCTGATCCACCACATACGCAGTTCTTC.

This clonotype was counted once. The chain is built from TRBV7-3 and TRBJ2-2; TRBD1 matches 9 bases. The V gene's germline CDR1 is SGHTA and CDR2 FQGTGA. V lost 6 bases, J lost 5 bases, and 7 bases stayed unmatched. The CDR3 is 15 amino acids. The CDR3 loop reads CASRPGTGMTGELFF. The CDR3, as DNA: TGTGCCAGCAGACCCGGGACAGGGATGACCGGGGAGCTGTTTTTT.

The J gene is TRBJ2-4, the V gene TRBV7-9; 7 bases line up with TRBD1. Looked up from germline, CDR1 is SEHNR and CDR2 is FQNEAQ (reference sequence). V was clipped by 1 base and J by 7 bases; unmatched bases: 4. This CDR3 has 14 residues. DNA of the CDR3: TGTGCCAGCAGCTTAGACCTACAGGGGAACATTCAGTACTTC. This encodes CASSLDLQGNIQYF.

The chain recombines TRBV10-3 with TRBJ1-5, with 8 bases identical to TRBD1. The CDR3 loop spans 14 amino acids. V was pared by 10 bases and J by 4 bases, with 9 bases of the junction left unmatched. Germline V gene lookup returns CDR1 ENHRY and CDR2 SYGVKD. The CDR3 DNA sequence: TGTGCCACCAAGGACAGGGAGTTTAATCAGCCCCAGCATTTT. Protein sequence: CATKDREFNQPQHF.

The V gene is TRBV30, the J gene TRBJ1-2; 8 positions agree with TRBD1. J gave up 4 bases and V 1 base, and 14 bases lay outside the gene matches. Germline V gene data show CDR1 as GTSNPN and CDR2 as SVGIG (reference sequence). The CDR3 contains 17 residues. Here the CDR3 DNA reads TGTGCCTGGAGTGGGTCGTACGGGACAGGCGCGATCTATGGCTACACCTTC. Translating it yields CAWSGSYGTGAIYGYTF.

This clonotype has a count of ten or more. The CDR3 bases are TGTGCCAGCAGCCCAGAGGGACTAGCGGGAGGGCCCTCAGCCGGGGAGCTGTTTTTT. It specifies CASSPEGLAGGPSAGELFF. The V and J genes are TRBV11-2 and TRBJ2-2; 16 bases fit TRBD2. The J segment lost 6 bases and the V segment lost 5 bases, leaving 12 bases of the junction unmatched. Germline CDR1 is SGHAT and CDR2 is FQNNGV. The CDR3 length is 19 residues. Using reference TRBV11-2 and TRBJ2-2 for the parts outside the CDR3, the full variable domain is EAGVAQSPRYKIIEKRQSVAFWCNPISGHATLYWYQQILGQGPKLLIQFQNNGVVDDSQLPKDRFSAERLKGVDSTLKIQPAKLEDSAVYLCASSPEGLAGGPSAGELFFGEGSRLTVL.

The chain recombines TRBV4-2 with TRBJ2-7, with D unclear. Germline loops: CDR1 LGHNA, CDR2 YNFKEQ. Trimming left V 0 bases short and J 4 bases short, with 13 bases between. CDR3 length equals 15 residues. The CDR3 DNA is TGTGCCAGCAGCCAAGATCCCTCCGACGGTTACGAGCAGTACTTC. It encodes CASSQDPSDGYEQYF.

This clonotype was seen only a few times. The chain has TRBV4-2 and TRBJ2-3; 9 bases match TRBD2. Germline CDR1 and CDR2: LGHNA and YNFKEQ. Losses at the gene ends were 1 base for V and 6 bases for J; bases not matched to a gene: 5. The CDR3 contains 15 residues. CDR3 in amino acids: CASSQVLAGEDTQYF. The CDR3 DNA reads as TGTGCCAGCAGCCAAGTATTAGCGGGAGAGGATACGCAGTATTTT.

This clonotype appeared a few times. The rearrangement links TRBV15 to TRBJ1-1; the match to TRBD1 covers 8 bases. Germline V CDR1 and CDR2: LNHNV, YYDKDF (reference sequence). With V trimmed by 3 bases and J by 0 bases, 6 bases remained unmatched. The CDR3 is 16 amino acids. As DNA, the CDR3 is TGTGCCACCAGCAGGCCCCAGGGACAGGTGAACACTGAAGCTTTCTTT. Residues: CATSRPQGQVNTEAFF. The full variable domain, in which reference TRBV15 and TRBJ1-1 provide the parts outside the CDR3, is DAMVIQNPRYQVTQFGKPVTLSCSQTLNHNVMYWYQQKSSQAPKLLFHYYDKDFNNEADTPDNFQSRRPNTSFCFLDIRSPGLGDTAMYLCATSRPQGQVNTEAFFGQGTRLTVV.

This rearrangement joins TRBV19 to TRBJ2-1; D is possibly TRBD2 (6 bases). V was clipped by 5 bases and J by 5 bases, with 13 bases between them. Germline V gives CDR1 LNHDA, CDR2 SQIVND (reference sequence). This CDR3 is 14 amino acids long. The CDR3 sequence: CASSFGGENNEQFF. CDR3 in DNA: TGTGCCAGTAGTTTCGGCGGGGAAAACAATGAGCAGTTCTTC.

V usage is TRBV4-1 and J usage is TRBJ1-2; 7 bases align to TRBD1. The CDR3 is 17 residues long. J was trimmed by 4 bases and V by 5 bases; bases with no gene match: 16. Germline CDR1 and CDR2: MGHRA and YSYEKL. For the CDR3, the DNA is TGCGCCAGCAGCTTCCGGGACAGAGTGGGATTTGGCTATGGCTACACCTTC. It translates to CASSFRDRVGFGYGYTF.

The chain links TRBV11-2 to TRBJ2-1, with 10 bases fitting TRBD2. V lost 4 bases and J lost 7; bases outside the gene matches: 7. Germline values: CDR1 SGHAT, CDR2 FQNNGV. The length of the CDR3 is 15 residues. The CDR3 is CASSWLAGGLNEQFF. As DNA, the CDR3 is TGTGCCAGCAGCTGGTTAGCGGGAGGCCTTAATGAGCAGTTCTTC.

The genes are TRBV7-6 and TRBJ1-2, with TRBD1 matching 8 bases. Trimming took 8 bases from V and 8 from J; bases not matched to a gene: 10. The CDR3 covers 13 residues. Germline CDR1 reads SGHVS; CDR2 reads FNYEAQ. The CDR3, as DNA: TGTGCCAGCGGTTTGGACAGGGATGGCGGCTACACCTTC. This gives the protein CASGLDRDGGYTF.

This clonotype turned up a few times. The CDR3 spells CASSMLGGTEAFF. CDR3 nucleotide sequence: TGTGCCAGTAGTATGCTTGGAGGCACTGAAGCTTTCTTT. V usage is TRBV19 and J usage is TRBJ1-1; D unclear. Trimming stripped 3 bases from V and 4 bases from J, with 9 bases between. Germline CDR1 reads LNHDA; CDR2 reads SQIVND (reference sequence). The CDR3 length is 13 residues.

The chain combines TRBV20-1 with TRBJ2-7; a possible D gene is TRBD2 (5 bases). Germline V gene sequence: CDR1 DFQATT, CDR2 SNEGSKA (reference sequence). V lost 0 bases and J 3 bases, leaving 12 bases between the germline ends. This CDR3 region has 14 residues. The CDR3 protein is CSARDAASGYEQYF. DNA for the CDR3: TGCAGTGCTAGAGATGCCGCAAGCGGCTACGAGCAGTACTTC.

The rearrangement joins TRBV6-2 or TRBV6-3 to TRBJ1-6, with a possible D match to TRBD1 (6 bases). The germline gives CDR1 MNHEY, CDR2 SVGEGT. The V end was cut by 2 bases, the J end by 7 bases, with 15 bases between. This CDR3 comprises 16 residues. The chain's CDR3 is CASSYTLDRTNSPLHF. For the CDR3, the DNA is TGTGCCAGCAGTTACACCTTAGACAGGACGAATTCACCCCTCCACTTT.

This clonotype was recorded at least ten times. The CDR3 loop is CASSSNLGALETQYF. The DNA for the CDR3 is TGTGCCAGCAGCTCAAACCTAGGGGCCTTGGAGACCCAGTACTTC. The chain joins TRBV3-1 to TRBJ2-5; maybe TRBD1 (5 bases). V was pared by 5 bases and J by 5 bases, with 18 bases between. Germline assignment: CDR1 LGHDT and CDR2 YNNKEL (reference sequence). The CDR3 loop spans 15 amino acids.

This sequence joins TRBV5-5 and TRBJ2-1; 8 nucleotides match TRBD2. CDR1 is SGHKS and CDR2 is YYEKEE in the germline V gene (reference sequence). Trimming at V came to 5 bases and at J to 8 bases, leaving 6 bases not matched to a gene. The CDR3 is 13 residues long. The DNA of the CDR3 is TGTGCCAGCAGACGGACTAGCTTAGATGAGCAGTTCTTC. Amino acids: CASRRTSLDEQFF. Variable domain in full (rest from reference TRBV5-5 and TRBJ2-1): DAGVTQSPTHLIKTRGQQVTLRCSPISGHKSVSWYQQVLGQGPQFIFQYYEKEERGRGNFPDRFSARQFPNYSSELNVNALLLGDSALYLCASRRTSLDEQFFGPGTRLTVL.

The V and J genes are TRBV15 and TRBJ2-7; TRBD1 or TRBD2 may be the D gene (5 bases each). Trimming took 5 bases from V and 0 from J, leaving 14 bases between them. This CDR3 region has 15 residues. Per the germline V gene, CDR1 is LNHNV and CDR2 is YYDKDF (reference sequence). The CDR3 nucleotides are TGTGCCACCAGCCCCTCCTGGGGGAGCTCCTACGAGCAGTACTTC. It specifies CATSPSWGSSYEQYF.

The chain recombines TRBV7-3 with TRBJ2-3; no definite D call. V lost 2 bases and J 8 bases, leaving 11 bases between the germline ends. CDR1 and CDR2 from the germline V gene are SGHTA and FQGTGA. CDR3 size: 13 residues. The CDR3 coding sequence is TGTGCCAGCAGCTTAGGCTGGCGTCGTACGCAGTATTTT. As protein: CASSLGWRRTQYF.

This chain links TRBV5-1 with TRBJ2-7; 8 positions match TRBD2. CDR3 length: 17 amino acids. The junction had 8 bases not matched to a gene; V was cut back by 0 bases and J by 0 bases. Germline CDR1 and CDR2: SGHRS and YFSETQ. CDR3: CASSLGWGREDSYEQYF. In nucleotides, the CDR3 is TGCGCCAGCAGCTTGGGGTGGGGGCGGGAGGACTCCTACGAGCAGTACTTC.

This clonotype occurred many times. As DNA, the CDR3 is TGTGCCAGCAGCGAAACAGGGGAATATGAAGCTTTCTTT. Its translation: CASSETGEYEAFF. V and J are TRBV7-9 and TRBJ1-1; 7 bases map to TRBD1. The CDR3 extends over 13 amino acids. Trimming at V came to 5 bases and at J to 7 bases, leaving 7 bases not matched to a gene. CDR1 and CDR2 from the germline V gene are SEHNR and FQNEAQ (reference sequence). Variable domain in full (rest from reference TRBV7-9 and TRBJ1-1): DTGVSQNPRHKITKRGQNVTFRCDPISEHNRLYWYRQTLGQGPEFLTYFQNEAQLEKSRLLSDRFSAERPKGSFSTLEIQRTEQGDSAMYLCASSETGEYEAFFGQGTRLTVV.

The table lists this clonotype with a few counts. The chain joins TRBV5-1 to TRBJ2-1; D not resolved. Germline values: CDR1 SGHRS, CDR2 YFSETQ. V gave up 3 bases and J gave up 0 bases, with 13 bases separating them. The CDR3 consists of 16 residues. CDR3 residues: CASSYPGWSSYNEQFF. CDR3 nucleotide sequence: TGCGCCAGCAGCTACCCCGGGTGGAGCTCCTACAATGAGCAGTTCTTC.

This chain connects TRBV20-1 to TRBJ1-1; tentative D call: TRBD1 (6 bases). CDR3 length equals 12 residues. Trimming took 7 bases from V and 4 from J, leaving 13 bases between them. The germline CDR1 and CDR2 sequences are DFQATT and SNEGSKA (reference sequence). CDR3 region: CSGAEGGTEAFF. The CDR3 DNA reads TGCAGTGGAGCAGAGGGGGGCACTGAAGCTTTCTTT.